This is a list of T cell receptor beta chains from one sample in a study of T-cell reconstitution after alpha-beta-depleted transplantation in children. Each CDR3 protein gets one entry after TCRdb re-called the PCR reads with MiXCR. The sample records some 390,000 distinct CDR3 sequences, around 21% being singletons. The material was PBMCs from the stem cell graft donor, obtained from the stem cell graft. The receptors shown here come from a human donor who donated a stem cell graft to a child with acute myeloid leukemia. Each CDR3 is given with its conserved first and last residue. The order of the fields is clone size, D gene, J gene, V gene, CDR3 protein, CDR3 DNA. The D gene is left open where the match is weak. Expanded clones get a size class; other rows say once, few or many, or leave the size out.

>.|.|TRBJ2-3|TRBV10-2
CASSEKRNTDTQYF
TGCGCCAGCAGTGAAAAGCGAAACACAGATACGCAGTATTTT
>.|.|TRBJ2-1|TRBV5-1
CASSWTFRVEGWGEQFF
TGCGCCAGCAGTTGGACCTTCAGGGTAGAGGGTTGGGGTGAGCAGTTCTTC
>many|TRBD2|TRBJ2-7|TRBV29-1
CSVEGTSGRREQYF
TGCAGCGTTGAAGGGACTAGCGGGAGACGCGAGCAGTACTTC
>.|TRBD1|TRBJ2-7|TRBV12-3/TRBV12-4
CASSPTPTGIKDEQYF
TGTGCCAGCAGTCCAACCCCGACAGGGATCAAAGACGAGCAGTACTTC
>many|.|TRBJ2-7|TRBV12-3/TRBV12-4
CASSLGPFSYEQYF
TGTGCCAGCAGCCTCGGTCCTTTCTCCTACGAGCAGTACTTC
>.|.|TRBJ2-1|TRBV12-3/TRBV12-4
CASSLNRPVGNEQFF
TGTGCCAGCAGTTTGAATCGTCCGGTGGGGAATGAGCAGTTCTTC
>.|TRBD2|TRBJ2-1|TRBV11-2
CASSLLRGDYNEQFF
TGTGCCAGCAGCTTGCTCCGGGGGGACTACAATGAGCAGTTCTTC
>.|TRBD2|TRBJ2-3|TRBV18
CASSHRWEGPDTQYF
TGTGCCAGCTCTCACCGTTGGGAGGGCCCAGATACGCAGTATTTT
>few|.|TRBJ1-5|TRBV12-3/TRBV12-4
CASSTPDSSNQPQHF
TGTGCCAGCAGTACCCCGGACAGTAGCAATCAGCCCCAGCATTTT
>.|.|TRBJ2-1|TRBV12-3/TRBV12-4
CASSLGRYEQFF
TGTGCCAGCAGTTTGGGGCGGTATGAGCAGTTCTTC
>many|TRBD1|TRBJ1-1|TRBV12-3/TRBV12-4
CASRRRGQGSLNTEAFF
TGTGCCAGCAGGCGCCGCGGACAGGGTTCTTTGAACACTGAAGCTTTCTTT
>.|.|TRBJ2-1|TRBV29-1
CSVTGLHLAFF
TGCAGCGTAACGGGACTCCATCTCGCGTTCTTC
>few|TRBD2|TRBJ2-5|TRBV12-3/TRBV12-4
CASRTGAGGRETQYF
TGTGCCAGCAGGACTGGGGCGGGAGGGCGAGAGACCCAGTACTTC
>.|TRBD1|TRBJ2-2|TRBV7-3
CASSLGTATTGELFF
TGTGCCAGCAGCCTAGGGACAGCAACCACCGGGGAGCTGTTTTTT
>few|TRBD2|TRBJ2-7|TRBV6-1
CASSGGTSGRAGYEQYF
TGTGCCAGCAGTGGCGGGACTAGCGGGAGGGCCGGATACGAGCAGTACTTC
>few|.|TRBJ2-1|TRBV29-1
CSVVGESGMHEQFF
TGCAGCGTGGTGGGGGAGTCTGGAATGCATGAGCAGTTCTTC
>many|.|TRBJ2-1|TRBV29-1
CSVGGTGTPKDEQFF
TGCAGCGTTGGAGGAACAGGGACCCCTAAGGATGAGCAGTTCTTC
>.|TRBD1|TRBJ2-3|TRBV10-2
CATGQDHTDTQYF
TGCGCCACCGGACAGGACCACACAGATACGCAGTATTTT
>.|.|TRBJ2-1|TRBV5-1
CASSLVAQTNEQFF
TGCGCCAGCAGCTTGGTTGCACAGACCAATGAGCAGTTCTTC
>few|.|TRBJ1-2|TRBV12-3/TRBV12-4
CASSLGAGTNYGYTF
TGTGCCAGCAGTTTAGGGGCAGGGACCAACTATGGCTACACCTTC
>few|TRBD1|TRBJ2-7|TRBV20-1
CSARMPGQPAYEQYF
TGCAGTGCTAGAATGCCGGGACAGCCCGCCTACGAGCAGTACTTC
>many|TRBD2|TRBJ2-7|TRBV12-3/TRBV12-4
CASSLRLAGDEQYF
TGTGCCAGCAGTTTACGACTAGCGGGAGACGAGCAGTACTTC
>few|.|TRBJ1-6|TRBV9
CASSQDGGPLHF
TGTGCCAGCAGCCAAGACGGTGGTCCCCTCCACTTT
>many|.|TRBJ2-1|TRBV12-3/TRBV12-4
CASSVSGVNYNEQFF
TGTGCCAGCAGTGTTAGCGGAGTTAACTACAATGAGCAGTTCTTC
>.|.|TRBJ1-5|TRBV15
CATSREDVWSNQPQHF
TGTGCCACCAGCAGAGAGGACGTTTGGAGCAATCAGCCCCAGCATTTT
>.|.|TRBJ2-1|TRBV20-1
CSASIGSYNEQFF
TGCAGTGCTAGTATAGGCTCCTACAATGAGCAGTTCTTC
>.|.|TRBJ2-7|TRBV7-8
CASSSQGSSSYEQYF
TGTGCCAGCAGCTCCCAGGGGAGTAGCAGCTACGAGCAGTACTTC
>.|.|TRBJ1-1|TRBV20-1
CSAWSTVLNTEAFF
TGCAGTGCTTGGTCGACAGTTCTGAACACTGAAGCTTTCTTT